This TCR beta chain originates from a study of OX40 agonist ivuxolimab in advanced cancers. The study's findings and limits: Partial responders dosed at 0.1-3.0 mg/kg displayed clonal expansion ranking among the lowest.

The CDR3 runs 14 residues. Germline-derived CDR1 and CDR2 are SGHTA and FQGTGA. The V segment lost 5 bases and the J segment 8 bases; nucleotides outside the gene matches: 9. By share of the sample, this clone is medium-sized. Its antigen remains unidentified. Sequenced by immunoSEQ multiplex PCR; TCRdb stores in-frame clones only, minus some. The sample records 13,000 or so clones, roughly 82% being singletons. This TCR was recovered from an adult with an advanced solid tumor such as melanoma, head and neck, liver or kidney cancer. J is TRBJ2-1 and V is TRBV7-3, with 7 nucleotides matching TRBD2. The input for sequencing was CD4+ or CD8+ T cells sorted from blood, taken in a trial of the OX40 agonist ivuxolimab. CDR3 DNA: TGTGCCAGCAGCCCAACATCGGGAGGACATGAGCAGTTCTTC. This translates into CASSPTSGGHEQFF.